One and the same sample provided the 14 T cell receptor beta chains below, sequenced in a study of blood T cell repertoires in COVID-19. The table came from immunoSEQ multiplex PCR; TCRdb's copy has only in-frame clones and leaves some out. The sample carries fewer than 300,000 clones, over 80% recorded once. The specimen was peripheral blood. These receptors were taken from a woman aged 70 to 79 with active or convalescent COVID-19.

J is TRBJ1-1 and V is TRBV19; 9 positions agree with TRBD1. V lost 7 bases, J lost 1 base, and 7 bases stayed unmatched. The length of the CDR3 is 15 residues. Germline lookup yields CDR1 LNHDA and CDR2 SQIVND (reference sequence). The CDR3 DNA reads as TGTGCCAGTATCCCGGGACAGGGTGGGAACACTGAAGCTTTCTTT. It encodes CASIPGQGGNTEAFF.

This clone was found once. CDR3 DNA sequence: TGTGCCAGCAGTCCCGGGGGTAATGAGCAGTTCTTC. It specifies CASSPGGNEQFF. This chain joins TRBV6-6 and TRBJ2-1; TRBD2 is a possible D gene (6 bases). The germline V gene has CDR1 MNHNY and CDR2 SVGAGI (reference sequence). V gave up 5 bases and J gave up 7 bases, with 9 bases separating them. The CDR3 length is 12 residues.

The rearrangement joins TRBV27 to TRBJ1-1, with 11 bases matching TRBD1. This CDR3 comprises 14 residues. The germline CDR1 and CDR2 sequences are MNHEY and SMNVEV (reference sequence). V shed 6 bases, J shed 5 bases, and the junction held 5 bases outside the gene matches. The DNA of the CDR3 is TGTGCCAGCAGGGACAGGGGGCTGGGGACTGAAGCTTTCTTT. Amino acid sequence: CASRDRGLGTEAFF.

This clone was seen only once. This chain joins TRBV14 and TRBJ2-6, with D perhaps TRBD2 (6 bases). CDR1 and CDR2 from the germline V gene are SGHDN and FVKESK. V dropped 8 bases and J dropped 0 bases, with 17 bases sitting between them. The CDR3 consists of 17 residues. As DNA, the CDR3 is TGTGCCAGCCGAAATGGGGACTGCTACTCTGGGGCCAACGTCCTGACTTTC. Its protein is CASRNGDCYSGANVLTF. Full variable domain (remainder filled in from reference TRBV14 and TRBJ2-6): EAGVTQFPSHSVIEKGQTVTLRCDPISGHDNLYWYRRVMGKEIKFLLHFVKESKQDESGMPNNRFLAERTGGTYSTLKVQPAELEDSGVYFCASRNGDCYSGANVLTFGAGSRLTVL.

This chain uses TRBV2 with TRBJ1-5, with 7 bases matching TRBD1. Unmatched junction bases numbered 11, after V lost 6 bases and J lost 12 bases. CDR3 length: 13 amino acids. Germline V gene sequence: CDR1 SNHLY, CDR2 FYNNEI. The CDR3 here is CASSRARDRVQHF. CDR3 in DNA: TGTGCCAGCAGCCGCGCCCGGGACAGAGTCCAGCATTTT.

This chain joins TRBV27 and TRBJ2-7, with 8 bases that match TRBD2. V lost 5 bases and J lost 7; bases outside the gene matches: 13. Germline lookup yields CDR1 MNHEY and CDR2 SMNVEV (reference sequence). This CDR3 spans 15 amino acids. The CDR3 sequence is CASSVHGRGGREQYF. The CDR3 nucleotides are TGTGCCAGCAGTGTCCACGGGAGGGGCGGGAGGGAGCAGTACTTC.

This chain links TRBV5-1 with TRBJ1-2, with D maybe TRBD1 (6 bases). With 0 bases removed from V and 1 base from J, the gap between germline ends came to 7 bases. CDR1 and CDR2 (germline): SGHRS, YFSETQ. The CDR3 length is 14 residues. CDR3 amino acids: CASSLGDNNYGYTF. DNA for the CDR3: TGCGCCAGCAGCTTGGGGGACAATAACTATGGCTACACCTTC. Full variable domain (missing parts from reference TRBV5-1 and TRBJ1-2): KAGVTQTPRYLIKTRGQQVTLSCSPISGHRSVSWYQQTPGQGLQFLFEYFSETQRNKGNFPGRFSGRQFSNSRSEMNVSTLELGDSALYLCASSLGDNNYGYTFGSGTRLTVV.

V is TRBV7-9 and J is TRBJ2-5; D might be TRBD2 (5 bases). This CDR3 spans 14 amino acids. Germline CDR1 SEHNR, CDR2 FQNEAQ (reference sequence). V lost 3 bases, J lost 0 bases, and 8 bases lay in between. The CDR3 nucleotides are TGTGCCAGCAGCTTTACTAGTTACCAAGAGACCCAGTACTTC. This encodes CASSFTSYQETQYF.

The chain employs TRBV28 and TRBJ1-2, with 11 bases fitting TRBD1. Looked up from germline, CDR1 is MDHEN and CDR2 is SYDVKM. The CDR3 extends over 14 amino acids. Germline trimming cut 4 bases from V and 4 bases from J; bases unmatched to any gene: 2. The CDR3 spells CASSWTGGSYGYTF. The CDR3 nucleotides are TGTGCCAGCAGTTGGACAGGGGGCAGCTATGGCTACACCTTC.

V gene TRBV5-4 combines with J gene TRBJ1-2; 9 bases align to TRBD1. This CDR3 contains 15 residues. Looked up from germline, CDR1 is SGHNT and CDR2 is YYREEE (reference sequence). V dropped 4 bases and J dropped 5; count of bases not matched to a gene: 9. CDR3 sequence: CASSHKGQGYYGYTF. The CDR3 coding sequence is TGTGCCAGCAGCCACAAGGGACAGGGATATTATGGCTACACCTTC.

The rearrangement joins TRBV28 to TRBJ2-5, with TRBD1 matching 8 bases. The CDR3 totals 18 residues. Germline trimming cut 7 bases from V and 1 base from J; bases unmatched to any gene: 17. Germline assignment: CDR1 MDHEN and CDR2 SYDVKM. This CDR3 is CASTETSGTDRGQETQYF. In DNA form, the CDR3 reads TGTGCCAGCACCGAAACCTCGGGGACAGACAGGGGCCAAGAGACCCAGTACTTC.

This chain links TRBV10-3 with TRBJ1-1; TRBD1 matches at 7 bases. This CDR3 contains 14 residues. Germline V lookup: CDR1 ENHRY, CDR2 SYGVKD. V lost 4 bases, J lost 1 base, and 3 bases stayed unmatched. The CDR3 sequence: CAISVTGANTEAFF. The CDR3 DNA is TGTGCCATCAGTGTAACAGGGGCGAACACTGAAGCTTTCTTT.

The chain joins TRBV5-4 to TRBJ2-3; 10 bases are shared with TRBD2. Trimming at V came to 4 bases and at J to 4 bases, leaving 6 bases not matched to a gene. Germline CDR1 SGHNT, CDR2 YYREEE (reference sequence). The length of the CDR3 is 15 residues. The chain's CDR3 is CASSLLAGPADTQYF. In nucleotides, the CDR3 is TGTGCCAGCAGCCTACTAGCGGGACCCGCAGATACGCAGTATTTT.

This rearrangement joins TRBV27 to TRBJ2-2, with 9 nucleotides matching TRBD1. Trimming cost V 5 bases and J 0 bases; bases outside gene matches: 7. The germline V gene has CDR1 MNHEY and CDR2 SMNVEV (reference sequence). The CDR3 consists of 17 residues. Written as DNA, the CDR3 is TGTGCCAGCAGTCTGACAGGGGGTTCCACGAACACCGGGGAGCTGTTTTTT. It encodes CASSLTGGSTNTGELFF.